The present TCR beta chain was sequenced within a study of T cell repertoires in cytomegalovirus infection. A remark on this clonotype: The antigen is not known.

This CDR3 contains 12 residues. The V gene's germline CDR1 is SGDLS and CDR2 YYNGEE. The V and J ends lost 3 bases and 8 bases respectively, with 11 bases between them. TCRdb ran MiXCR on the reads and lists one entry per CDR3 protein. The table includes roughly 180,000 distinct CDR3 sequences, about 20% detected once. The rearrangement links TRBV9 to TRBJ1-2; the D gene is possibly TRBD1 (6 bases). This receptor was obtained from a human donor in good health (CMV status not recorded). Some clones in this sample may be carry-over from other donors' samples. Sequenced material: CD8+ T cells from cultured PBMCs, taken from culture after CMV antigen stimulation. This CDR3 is CASSAGALGYTF. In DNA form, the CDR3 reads TGTGCCAGCAGCGCGGGGGCCTTGGGCTACACCTTC.